Shown below are 6 T cell receptor beta chains from a single sample sequenced in a study of shared clonotypes between healthy human individuals. Sequencing was performed with immunoSEQ multiplex PCR; in TCRdb, only in-frame clones are kept and a portion is missing. The data hold 550,000 to 850,000 clones, with around two thirds observed a single time. Sequences were obtained from memory CD4+ T cells sorted from blood. The subset here: CD45RA-negative fraction. These receptors were taken from a woman aged 25-40 years in good health.

The V gene is TRBV5-8, the J gene TRBJ1-5; D may be TRBD1 (5 bases). CDR1 SGHTS and CDR2 YDEGEE come from the germline V gene. The ends were cut back, 4 bases at V and 5 bases at J, with 16 bases in the middle. The CDR3 consists of 15 residues. CDR3 sequence reads: CASSPRSGPYQPQHF. The CDR3 nucleotides read TGTGCCAGCAGCCCCCGTTCGGGGCCGTATCAGCCCCAGCATTTT.

This chain connects TRBV28 to TRBJ2-1; 7 positions match TRBD1. Per germline, CDR1 MDHEN and CDR2 SYDVKM. The CDR3 consists of 15 residues. The ends lost 3 bases at V and 9 bases at J; junction bases unmatched: 11. In nucleotides, the CDR3 is TGTGCCAGCAGTTTCTTAGGTACAGGGGATGGTGAGCAGTTCTTC. It specifies CASSFLGTGDGEQFF.

This clone occurred once. The V and J genes are TRBV5-1 and TRBJ2-3, with 10 nucleotides matching TRBD1. There are 16 residues in the CDR3. CDR1 is SGHRS and CDR2 is YFSETQ in the germline V gene. The V and J ends lost 0 bases and 5 bases, in that order; junction bases with no gene match: 6. CDR3 protein: CASSLVGTGAVDTQYF. The CDR3 coding sequence is TGCGCCAGCAGCTTGGTAGGGACAGGGGCTGTAGATACGCAGTATTTT.

V usage is TRBV28 and J usage is TRBJ1-1; 7 bases fit TRBD1. The CDR3 has 15 amino acids. After removal of 6 bases from V and 4 bases from J, the junction contained 11 bases not matched to a gene. Germline V CDR1 and CDR2: MDHEN, SYDVKM. CDR3 DNA sequence: TGTGCCAGCAGCCGAAGGGCAGGGGGGTCCACTGAAGCTTTCTTT. It translates to CASSRRAGGSTEAFF.

The chain joins TRBV2 to TRBJ1-3; 9 bases line up with TRBD1. From germline, CDR1 is SNHLY and CDR2 FYNNEI. Trimming at V came to 7 bases and at J to 7 bases, leaving 8 bases not matched to a gene. The CDR3 spans 14 residues. CDR3 DNA: TGTGCCAGCAATTGGGGACAGGGAATCAACACCATATATTTT. It codes for CASNWGQGINTIYF.

This clone showed up just a few times. This chain connects TRBV20-1 to TRBJ2-7; the D is unclear. The CDR3 is made up of 10 amino acids. CDR1 DFQATT and CDR2 SNEGSKA come from the germline V gene (reference sequence). V was shortened by 0 bases and J by 9 bases, with 6 bases between the two germline ends. In DNA, the CDR3 is TGCAGTGCTAGAGAATTTGGGCAGTACTTC. It encodes CSAREFGQYF.